The next 2 T cell receptor beta chains were all read from a single sample in a study of T cells in tumors after PD-1 blockade. Data came from immunoSEQ multiplex PCR; TCRdb stores just in-frame clones and leaves some out. The sample yields approximately 47,000 clones, roughly three quarters seen once. Sequencing was performed on PBMCs, taken before anti-PD-1 therapy. The receptor set was obtained from a human donor with advanced basal cell or squamous cell carcinoma (not recorded which).

The chain carries TRBV15 and TRBJ1-6, with 9 bases identical to TRBD1. Looked up from germline, CDR1 is LNHNV and CDR2 is YYDKDF (reference sequence). The CDR3 extends over 16 amino acids. With 0 bases clipped from V and 10 bases from J, the junction kept 7 bases outside the gene matches. This CDR3 reads CATSRDRGQGKSPLHF. The CDR3 DNA follows: TGTGCCACCAGCAGAGATAGAGGACAGGGGAAATCACCCCTCCACTTT.

The genes are TRBV9 and TRBJ1-4; 8 positions match TRBD1. The V gene's germline CDR1 is SGDLS and CDR2 YYNGEE. Trimming took 0 bases from V and 5 from J; bases not matched to a gene: 0. The CDR3 is 14 residues long. CDR3 amino acids: CASSVDRGNEKLFF. CDR3 coding DNA: TGTGCCAGCAGCGTAGACAGGGGGAATGAAAAACTGTTTTTT.